This TCR beta chain was captured by sequencing in a study of human T cells and chemical hapten exposure. In this sample, this clonotype turned up a few times. Its cognate antigen is unknown. Unfractionated whole blood yielded the extracted total RNA. Whole-study findings and limits: TCRs exceeding 1 in 1000 frequency stayed unchanged with DPC sensitization.

CDR1 is SNHLY and CDR2 is FYNNEI in the germline V gene. This CDR3 region has 17 residues. The ends were cut back, 3 bases at V and 0 bases at J, with 14 bases in the middle. Individual cDNA molecules had unique molecular identifiers attached to them by the library. Original processing methods: Counts of TCRs in each sample centred on a median of around 92,000 and extended from roughly 25,000 to 750,000. In TCRdb, the 5' RACE reads were re-called with MiXCR into one record per CDR3 protein. TCRdb, rather than the study authors, made the V and J calls. The data hold about 80,000 distinct CDR3 sequences, with roughly 8.4% observed a single time.

The chain is built from TRBV2 and TRBJ2-2; D not resolved. The sequence derives from a male donor in good health. The CDR3 DNA reads as TGTGCCAGCAGTGACCTCAACAGACATCCGAACACCGGGGAGCTGTTTTTT. Protein product: CASSDLNRHPNTGELFF.